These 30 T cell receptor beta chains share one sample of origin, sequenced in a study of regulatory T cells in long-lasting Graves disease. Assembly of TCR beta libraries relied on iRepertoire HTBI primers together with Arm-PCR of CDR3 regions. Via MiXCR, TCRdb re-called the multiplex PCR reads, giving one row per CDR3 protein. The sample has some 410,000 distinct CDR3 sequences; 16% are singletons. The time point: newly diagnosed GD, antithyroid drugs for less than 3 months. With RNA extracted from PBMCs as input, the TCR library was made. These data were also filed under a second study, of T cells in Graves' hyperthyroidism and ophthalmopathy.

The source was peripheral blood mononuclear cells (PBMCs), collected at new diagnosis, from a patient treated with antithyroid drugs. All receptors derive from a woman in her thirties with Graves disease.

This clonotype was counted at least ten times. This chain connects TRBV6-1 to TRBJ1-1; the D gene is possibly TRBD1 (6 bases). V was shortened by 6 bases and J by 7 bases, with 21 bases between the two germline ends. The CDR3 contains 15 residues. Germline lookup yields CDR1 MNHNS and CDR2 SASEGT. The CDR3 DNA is TGTGCCAGCAGGCCACCGGGGGGGGGCAGGATTGAAGCTTTCTTT. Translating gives CASRPPGGGRIEAFF.

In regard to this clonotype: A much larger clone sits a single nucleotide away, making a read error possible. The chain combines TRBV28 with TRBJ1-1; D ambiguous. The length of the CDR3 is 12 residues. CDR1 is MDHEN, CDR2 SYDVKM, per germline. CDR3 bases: TGTGCCAGCAGTTTAACGGTTTATCCGGGAAGGTTT. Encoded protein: CASSLTVYPGRF.

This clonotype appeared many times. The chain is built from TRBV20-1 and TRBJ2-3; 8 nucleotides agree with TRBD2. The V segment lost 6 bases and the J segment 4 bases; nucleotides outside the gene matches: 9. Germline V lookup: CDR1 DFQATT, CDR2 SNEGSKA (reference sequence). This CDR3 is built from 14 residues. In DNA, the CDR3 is TGCAGTGCCAATCTGGGCGGGAGGTCAGATACGCAGTATTTT. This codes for CSANLGGRSDTQYF.

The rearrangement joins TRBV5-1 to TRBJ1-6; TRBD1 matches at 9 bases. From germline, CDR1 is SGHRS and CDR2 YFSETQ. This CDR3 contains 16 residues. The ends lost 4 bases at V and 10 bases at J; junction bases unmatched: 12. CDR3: CASSPTMDRGGSPLHF. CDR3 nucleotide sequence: TGCGCCAGCAGCCCCACCATGGACAGGGGAGGCTCACCCCTCCACTTT.

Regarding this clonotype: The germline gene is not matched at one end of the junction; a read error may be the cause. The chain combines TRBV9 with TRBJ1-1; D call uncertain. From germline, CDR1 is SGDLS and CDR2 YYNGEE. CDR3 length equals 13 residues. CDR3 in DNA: TGTGCCAGCAACGTAGGGCGGTACACTGAAGCTTTCTTT. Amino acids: CASNVGRYTEAFF.

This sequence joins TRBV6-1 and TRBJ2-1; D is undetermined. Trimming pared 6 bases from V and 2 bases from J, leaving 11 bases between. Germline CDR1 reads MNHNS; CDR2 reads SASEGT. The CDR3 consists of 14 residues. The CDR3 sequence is CASRSGVAYNEQFF. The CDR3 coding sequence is TGTGCCAGCAGGAGTGGCGTCGCCTACAATGAGCAGTTCTTC.

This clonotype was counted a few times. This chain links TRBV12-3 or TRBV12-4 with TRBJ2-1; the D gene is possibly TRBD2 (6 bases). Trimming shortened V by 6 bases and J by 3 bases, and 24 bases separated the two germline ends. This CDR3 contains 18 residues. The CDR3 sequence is CASSPGPQTRGLYNEQFF. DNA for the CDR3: TGTGCCAGCAGCCCCGGGCCCCAGACTAGGGGCCTCTACAATGAGCAGTTCTTC.

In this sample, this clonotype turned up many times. In DNA, the CDR3 is TGTGCCAGCAGTTACGGCTCTAGCGTAACAACCTACAATGAGCAGTTCTTC. Protein: CASSYGSSVTTYNEQFF. The J gene is TRBJ2-1, the V gene TRBV6-5; a possible D gene is TRBD2 (6 bases). Germline CDR1 MNHEY, CDR2 SVGAGI. This CDR3 has 17 amino acids. V lost 2 bases, J lost 2 bases, and 16 bases lay in between.

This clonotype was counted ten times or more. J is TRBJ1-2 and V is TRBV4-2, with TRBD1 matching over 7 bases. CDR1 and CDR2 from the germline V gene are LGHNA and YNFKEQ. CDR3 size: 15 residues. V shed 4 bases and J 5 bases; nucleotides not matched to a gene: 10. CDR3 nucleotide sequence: TGTGCCAGCAGCCTAAGTGGGGACAGTGATTATGGCTACACCTTC. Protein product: CASSLSGDSDYGYTF.

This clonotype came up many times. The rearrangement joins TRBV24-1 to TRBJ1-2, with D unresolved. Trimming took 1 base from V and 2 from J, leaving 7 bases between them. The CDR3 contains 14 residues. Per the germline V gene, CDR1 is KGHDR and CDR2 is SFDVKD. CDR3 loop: CATSDFGRNYGYTF. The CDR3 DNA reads TGTGCCACCAGTGATTTCGGGAGGAACTATGGCTACACCTTC.

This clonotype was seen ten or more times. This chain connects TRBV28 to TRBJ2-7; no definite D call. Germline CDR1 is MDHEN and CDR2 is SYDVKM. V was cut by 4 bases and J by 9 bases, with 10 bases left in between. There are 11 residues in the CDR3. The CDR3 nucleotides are TGTGCCAGCAGTTCCCCCCGTGCGCAGTACTTC. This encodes CASSSPRAQYF.

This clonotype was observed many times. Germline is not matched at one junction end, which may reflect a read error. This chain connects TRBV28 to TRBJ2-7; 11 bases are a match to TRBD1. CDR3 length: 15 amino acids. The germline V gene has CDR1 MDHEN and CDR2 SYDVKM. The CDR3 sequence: CASSSWTGGSDEQYF. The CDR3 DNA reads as TGTGCCAGCAGCTCGTGGACAGGGGGCTCCGACGAGCAGTACTTC.

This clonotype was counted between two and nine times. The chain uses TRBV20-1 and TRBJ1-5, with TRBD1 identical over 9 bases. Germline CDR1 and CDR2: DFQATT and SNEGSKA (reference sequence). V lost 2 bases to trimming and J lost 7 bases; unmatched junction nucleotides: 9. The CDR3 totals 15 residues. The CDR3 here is CSARPGTGRAQPQHF. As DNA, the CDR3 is TGCAGTGCTAGACCCGGGACAGGGAGGGCCCAGCCCCAGCATTTT.

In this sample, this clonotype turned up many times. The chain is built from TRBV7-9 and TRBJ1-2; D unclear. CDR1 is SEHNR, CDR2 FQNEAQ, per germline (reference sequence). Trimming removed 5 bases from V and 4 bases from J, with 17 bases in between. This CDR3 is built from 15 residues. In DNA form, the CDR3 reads TGTGCCAGCAGCACCGGACTGAACATCGGCTATGGCTACACCTTC. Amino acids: CASSTGLNIGYGYTF.

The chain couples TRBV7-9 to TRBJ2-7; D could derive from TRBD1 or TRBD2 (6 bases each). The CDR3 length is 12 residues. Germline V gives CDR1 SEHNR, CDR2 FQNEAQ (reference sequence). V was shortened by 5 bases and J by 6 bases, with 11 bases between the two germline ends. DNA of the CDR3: TGTGCCAGCAGCCCCAGGGGAGGCGAGCAGTACTTC. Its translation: CASSPRGGEQYF. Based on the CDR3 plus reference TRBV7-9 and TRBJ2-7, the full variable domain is DTGVSQNPRHKITKRGQNVTFRCDPISEHNRLYWYRQTLGQGPEFLTYFQNEAQLEKSRLLSDRFSAERPKGSFSTLEIQRTEQGDSAMYLCASSPRGGEQYFGPGTRLTVT.

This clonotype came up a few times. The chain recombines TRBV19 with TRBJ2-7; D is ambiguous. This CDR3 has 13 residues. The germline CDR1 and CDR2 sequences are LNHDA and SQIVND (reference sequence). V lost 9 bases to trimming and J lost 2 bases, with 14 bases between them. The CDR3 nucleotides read TGTGCCAGCGGTAACAGCCGCGCCTACGAGCAGTACTTC. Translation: CASGNSRAYEQYF.

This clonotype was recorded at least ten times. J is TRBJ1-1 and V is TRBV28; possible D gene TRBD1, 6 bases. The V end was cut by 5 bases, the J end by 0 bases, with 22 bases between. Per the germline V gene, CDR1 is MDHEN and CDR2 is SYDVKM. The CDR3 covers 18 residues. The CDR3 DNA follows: TGTGCCAGCAGTCCCCCGGCGGAGGTAGGACAGCTGAACACTGAAGCTTTCTTT. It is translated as CASSPPAEVGQLNTEAFF.

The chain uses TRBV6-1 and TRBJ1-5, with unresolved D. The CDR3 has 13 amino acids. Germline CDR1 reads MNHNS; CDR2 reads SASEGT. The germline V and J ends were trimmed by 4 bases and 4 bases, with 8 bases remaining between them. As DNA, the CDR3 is TGTGCCAGCAGTGGCCGGACGAATCAGCCCCAGCATTTT. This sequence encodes CASSGRTNQPQHF.

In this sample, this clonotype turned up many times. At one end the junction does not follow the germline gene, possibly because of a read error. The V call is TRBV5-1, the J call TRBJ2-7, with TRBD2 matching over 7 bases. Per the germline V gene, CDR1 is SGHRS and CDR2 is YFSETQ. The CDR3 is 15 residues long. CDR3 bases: TGTGCCAGCAGCTTAGAGGGCGGGAGCTCCTACGAGCAGTACTTC. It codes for CASSLEGGSSYEQYF. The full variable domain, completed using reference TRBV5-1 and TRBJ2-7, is KAGVTQTPRYLIKTRGQQVTLSCSPISGHRSVSWYQQTPGQGLQFLFEYFSETQRNKGNFPGRFSGRQFSNSRSEMNVSTLELGDSALYLCASSLEGGSSYEQYFGPGTRLTVT.

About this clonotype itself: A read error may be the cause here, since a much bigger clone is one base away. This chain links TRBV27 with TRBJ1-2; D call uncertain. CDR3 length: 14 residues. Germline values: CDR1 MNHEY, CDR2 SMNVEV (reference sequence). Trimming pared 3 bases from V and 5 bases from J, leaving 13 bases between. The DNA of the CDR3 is TGTGCCAGCAGTTTTTCCGGACTTTCATATGGCTACACCTTC. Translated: CASSFSGLSYGYTF.

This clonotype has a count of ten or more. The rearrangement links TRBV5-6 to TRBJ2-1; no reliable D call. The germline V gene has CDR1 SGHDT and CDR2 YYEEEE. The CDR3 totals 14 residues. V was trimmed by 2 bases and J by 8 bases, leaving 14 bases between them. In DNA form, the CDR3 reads TGTGCCAGCAGCTTTGGACCGAGTGAGGATGAGCAGTTCTTC. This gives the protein CASSFGPSEDEQFF. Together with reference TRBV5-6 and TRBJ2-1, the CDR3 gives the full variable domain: DAGVTQSPTHLIKTRGQQVTLRCSPKSGHDTVSWYQQALGQGPQFIFQYYEEEERQRGNFPDRFSGHQFPNYSSELNVNALLLGDSALYLCASSFGPSEDEQFFGPGTRLTVL.

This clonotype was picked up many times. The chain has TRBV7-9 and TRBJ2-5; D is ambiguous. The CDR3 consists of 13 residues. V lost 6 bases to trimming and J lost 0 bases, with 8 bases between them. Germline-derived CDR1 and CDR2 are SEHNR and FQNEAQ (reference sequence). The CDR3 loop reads CASSLRYQETQYF. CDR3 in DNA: TGTGCCAGCAGTCTCAGGTACCAAGAGACCCAGTACTTC.

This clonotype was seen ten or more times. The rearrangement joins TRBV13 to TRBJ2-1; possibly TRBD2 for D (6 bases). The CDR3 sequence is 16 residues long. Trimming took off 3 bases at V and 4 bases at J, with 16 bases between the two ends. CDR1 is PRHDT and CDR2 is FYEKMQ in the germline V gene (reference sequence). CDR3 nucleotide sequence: TGTGCCAGCAGCTTCCACGCGGGGACGACGTACAATGAGCAGTTCTTC. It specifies CASSFHAGTTYNEQFF.

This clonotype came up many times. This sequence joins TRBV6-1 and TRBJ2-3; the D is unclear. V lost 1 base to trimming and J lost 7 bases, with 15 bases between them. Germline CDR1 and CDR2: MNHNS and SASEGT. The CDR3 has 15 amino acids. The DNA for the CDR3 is TGTGCCAGCAGTGAAGGTATTCCTTTTGAAAATACGCAGTATTTT. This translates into CASSEGIPFENTQYF.

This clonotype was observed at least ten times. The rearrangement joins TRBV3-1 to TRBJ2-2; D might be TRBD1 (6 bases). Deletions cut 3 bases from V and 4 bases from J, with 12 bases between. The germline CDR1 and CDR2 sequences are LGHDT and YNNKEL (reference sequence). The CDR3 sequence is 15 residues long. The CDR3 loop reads CASSQSTGFTGELFF. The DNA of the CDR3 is TGTGCCAGCAGCCAGAGCACAGGGTTCACCGGGGAGCTGTTTTTT.

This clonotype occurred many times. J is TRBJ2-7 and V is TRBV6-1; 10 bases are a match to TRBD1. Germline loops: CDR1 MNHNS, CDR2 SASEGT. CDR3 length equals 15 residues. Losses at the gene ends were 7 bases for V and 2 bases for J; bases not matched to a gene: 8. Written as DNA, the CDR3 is TGTGCCAGCATTCCGGGACAGGGGTCCCCCTACGAGCAGTACTTC. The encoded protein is CASIPGQGSPYEQYF.

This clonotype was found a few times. The CDR3 DNA follows: TGTGCCAGCAGCTTAGGTCCAGGCGACCCCCTCTATGGCTACACCTTC. It encodes CASSLGPGDPLYGYTF. This chain links TRBV7-2 with TRBJ1-2; D is uncertain. The V and J ends lost 1 base and 4 bases respectively, with 16 bases between them. The germline V gene encodes CDR1 SGHTA and CDR2 FQGNSA. CDR3 length equals 16 residues.

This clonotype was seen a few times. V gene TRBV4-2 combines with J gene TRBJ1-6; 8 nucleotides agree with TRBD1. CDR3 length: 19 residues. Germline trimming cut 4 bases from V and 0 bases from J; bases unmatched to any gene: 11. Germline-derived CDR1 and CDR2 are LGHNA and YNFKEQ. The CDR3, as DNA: TGTGCCAGCAGCCCGCAACAGGGGGGGCCCAGCTCCTATAATTCACCCCTCCACTTT. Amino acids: CASSPQQGGPSSYNSPLHF.

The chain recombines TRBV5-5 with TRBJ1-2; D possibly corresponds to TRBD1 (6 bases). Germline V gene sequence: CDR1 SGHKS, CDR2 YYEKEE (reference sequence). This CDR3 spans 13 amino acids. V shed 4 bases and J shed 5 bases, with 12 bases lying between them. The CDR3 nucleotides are TGTGCCAGCAGCCTAAACAGGGAGTATGGCTACACCTTC. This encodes CASSLNREYGYTF.

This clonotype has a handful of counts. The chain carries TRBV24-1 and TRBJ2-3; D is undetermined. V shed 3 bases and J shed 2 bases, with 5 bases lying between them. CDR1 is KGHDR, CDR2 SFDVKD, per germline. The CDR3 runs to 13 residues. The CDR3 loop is CATSDLHTDTQYF. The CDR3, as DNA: TGTGCCACCAGTGATCTCCACACAGATACGCAGTATTTT.